This T cell receptor (beta chain) stems from a study of PD-1 blockade in mismatch repair-deficient tumors listed by TCRdb under 2017. Study-wide context: Between late 2013 and 2016, the trial enrolled 86 consecutive patients with roughly twelve types of mismatch repair-deficient cancer, all of whom had received prior treatment and were progressing. Deep sequencing of TCR CDR3 regions was used to track tumor-associated T cell clones in peripheral blood of patients responding to PD-1 blockade.

Points the paper makes about the study in general: After pembrolizumab, tumor-resident clones, which were often undetectable in blood before treatment, expanded rapidly and then contracted, generally ahead of radiologic responses.

Mismatch repair deficiency was established in every enrolled patient by polymerase chain reaction or immunohistochemistry. TCR sequencing was carried out for three patients who responded to pembrolizumab therapy. The phase II trial prospectively evaluated PD-1 blockade with pembrolizumab in advanced mismatch repair-deficient cancers, independent of tissue of origin. Serial peripheral blood T cell samples were collected before and at multiple times after starting PD-1 blockade. Blood sampling time points were reported as weeks after the first dose of pembrolizumab. Receptors were amplified or captured by the immunoSEQ multiplex PCR assay. TCRdb carries this immuneACCESS record with in-frame sequences only. Its versions omit some clonotypes, under half of them owing to an unresolved V gene in the studies checked, with the rest unexplained. The sample has about 38,000 clones on record, around 75% of them singletons. The top ten clones comprise under 25% of the sample.

As encoded in the germline V gene (reference sequence), CDR1 is SEHNR while CDR2 is FQNEAQ. The CDR3 has 13 amino acids, counting the end cysteine and phenylalanine. Here the CDR3 DNA is all that survives: 39 bases in frame from base 1. At the junction V is shortened by 5 bases and J by 3 bases; bases outside the gene matches: 2. Concerning this clone itself: What antigen it recognizes has not been identified. Base qualities were left out, and no much larger clone turns up one base away.

This specimen consisted of peripheral blood, obtained 4 weeks after starting pembrolizumab. The V and J genes are TRBV7-9 and TRBJ2-7, with 9 bases matching TRBD1. The TCR comes from an adult with mismatch repair-deficient cancer. The CDR3 here reads CASSRDRDYEQYF. The nucleotide sequence reads TGTGCCAGCAGCCGGGACAGGGACTACGAGCAGTACTTC.